This TCR beta chain was sequenced for a study of shared clonotypes between healthy human individuals. CDR1 SQVTM and CDR2 ANQGSEA come from the germline V gene. The CDR3 contains 12 residues. Whole-study findings and limits: It was anticipated that sequencing depth would influence how many clonotypes donors shared. Apart from blood, nothing was sampled; tissue repertoires likely differ.

Turning to this clone: Its antigen is unidentified.

Unsorted PBMC replicate PCRs used approximately 290 ng DNA, 30,000 to 35,000 T cell genomes. TCRdb's copy holds only in-frame clones and misses some; the assay was immunoSEQ multiplex PCR. The sample has hundreds of thousands of clones, 70% to 80% seen once; the top ten hold around 12%. The donor population consisted of healthy HIV-negative adults with no recent acute infections or vaccinations. The sequencing sample was made of PBMCs. The source is a woman aged 35 to 49 in good health. Some clones in this sample may be carry-over from other donors' samples. The chain recombines TRBV29-1 with TRBJ2-5, with TRBD1 matching 7 bases. With the DNA end fitting TRBJ2-7 better, the J assignment may be wrong. The CDR3 loop reads CSVAGTDYEQYF. The CDR3 DNA reads as TGCAGCGTTGCCGGGACAGACTACGAGCAGTACTTC.